Following are 15 T cell receptor beta chains from one sample sequenced in a study of vaccination and CD4 T cells after COVID-19. TCRdb passed the PCR reads through MiXCR, listing each CDR3 protein once. The sample shows about 18,000 distinct CDR3 sequences, less than 65% of them seen only once. This specimen consisted of CD4+ T cells from blood, obtained after SARS-CoV-2 vaccination. These receptors all stem from a human donor who had recovered from COVID-19.

This clonotype was counted a few times. This chain links TRBV27 with TRBJ2-7, with TRBD1 identical over 9 bases. V lost 4 bases, J lost 1 base, and 5 bases stayed unmatched. Germline values: CDR1 MNHEY, CDR2 SMNVEV (reference sequence). The CDR3 totals 15 residues. CDR3 nucleotide sequence: TGTGCCAGCAGTTCCTCCGGGACAGGGTCCTACGAGCAGTACTTC. This gives the protein CASSSSGTGSYEQYF.

The rearrangement links TRBV20-1 to TRBJ2-3, with 8 bases lining up with TRBD2. This CDR3 region has 14 residues. V lost 5 bases to trimming and J lost 0 bases; unmatched junction nucleotides: 4. CDR1 is DFQATT, CDR2 SNEGSKA, per germline (reference sequence). The DNA for the CDR3 is TGCAGTGCTGCGCGACTAGCGAGCACAGATACGCAGTATTTT. It codes for CSAARLASTDTQYF.

The sample holds a few counts of this clonotype. The chain carries TRBV20-1 and TRBJ1-5; D unresolved. The CDR3 is 15 amino acids. Trimming removed 2 bases at V and 1 base at J, with 12 bases between. The V gene's germline CDR1 is DFQATT and CDR2 SNEGSKA (reference sequence). The CDR3 reads CSARRSGESNQPQHF. CDR3 nucleotides: TGCAGTGCTAGACGGTCTGGGGAGAGCAATCAGCCCCAGCATTTT.

This clonotype has just a few counts. The chain employs TRBV7-2 and TRBJ2-5; TRBD1 is a possible D gene (6 bases). Trimming removed 4 bases from V and 6 bases from J, with 18 bases in between. The CDR3 extends over 15 amino acids. Germline lookup yields CDR1 SGHTA and CDR2 FQGNSA. The CDR3, as DNA: TGTGCCAGCAGCTCCCCGGGGACAAACCGGAAGACCCAGTACTTC. It yields the protein CASSSPGTNRKTQYF.

This clonotype was detected only once. V gene TRBV20-1 combines with J gene TRBJ2-7; tentative D call: TRBD2 (5 bases). Trimming removed 4 bases from V and 4 bases from J, with 20 bases in between. The germline V gene has CDR1 DFQATT and CDR2 SNEGSKA (reference sequence). CDR3 length: 15 residues. Here the CDR3 reads CSAKIRSSFSYEQYF. CDR3 sequence (DNA): TGCAGTGCTAAAATCCGTTCTAGCTTTTCGTACGAGCAGTACTTC.

The chain has TRBV7-9 and TRBJ1-6, with 7 bases that match TRBD1. J lost 4 bases, V lost 2 bases, and 5 bases had no gene match. The CDR3 is made up of 16 amino acids. The germline gives CDR1 SEHNR, CDR2 FQNEAQ (reference sequence). The CDR3 spells CASSLYRGVYNSPLHF. DNA for the CDR3: TGTGCCAGCAGCTTATACAGGGGCGTTTATAATTCACCCCTCCACTTT.

The rearrangement uses TRBV20-1 and TRBJ2-7; a weak D match, TRBD1 (5 bases). The CDR3 sequence is 14 residues long. The V gene lost 6 bases and the J gene lost 2 bases, with 17 bases spanning the gap. Germline values: CDR1 DFQATT, CDR2 SNEGSKA (reference sequence). As DNA, the CDR3 is TGCAGTGCCTTTGGCACAGGTTACGCCTACGAGCAGTACTTC. Residues: CSAFGTGYAYEQYF.

The gene calls are TRBV7-9 and TRBJ2-3; TRBD1 matches at 7 bases. Germline CDR1 SEHNR, CDR2 FQNEAQ (reference sequence). Trimming took 8 bases from V and 0 from J; bases not matched to a gene: 8. The CDR3 covers 15 residues. The CDR3 DNA reads as TGTGCCAGCGGCCCGGGGACAGCTAGCACAGATACGCAGTATTTT. This translates into CASGPGTASTDTQYF.

The chain has TRBV5-4 and TRBJ2-5; 9 nucleotides line up with TRBD2. CDR1 is SGHNT and CDR2 is YYREEE in the germline V gene (reference sequence). CDR3 size: 17 residues. The J segment lost 5 bases and the V segment lost 4 bases, leaving 15 bases of the junction unmatched. CDR3 loop: CASSGAGLLAGVETQYF. CDR3 nucleotide sequence: TGTGCCAGCAGCGGGGCCGGGTTATTAGCGGGAGTCGAGACCCAGTACTTC. The full variable domain, completed using reference TRBV5-4 and TRBJ2-5, is ETGVTQSPTHLIKTRGQQVTLRCSSQSGHNTVSWYQQALGQGPQFIFQYYREEENGRGNFPPRFSGLQFPNYSSELNVNALELDDSALYLCASSGAGLLAGVETQYFGPGTRLLVL.

The gene calls are TRBV11-2 and TRBJ2-5; D unclear. There are 18 residues in the CDR3. Looked up from germline, CDR1 is SGHAT and CDR2 is FQNNGV. V was cut by 5 bases and J by 1 base, with 23 bases left in between. CDR3: CASSRRFALYRGQETQYF. The CDR3 coding sequence is TGTGCCAGCAGCCGCCGTTTTGCCCTTTACAGAGGCCAAGAGACCCAGTACTTC.

CDR3 amino acids: CASSRQGGAAGNSPLHF. CDR3 DNA: TGTGCCAGCAGTAGACAAGGCGGGGCAGCGGGTAATTCACCCCTCCACTTT. The V gene is TRBV6-1, the J gene TRBJ1-6, with D perhaps TRBD1 (5 bases). The germline V gene has CDR1 MNHNS and CDR2 SASEGT. CDR3 length equals 17 residues. The V end lost 5 bases, the J end lost 6 bases, and 20 bases lay between the germline ends.

This clonotype has only a few counts. The genes are TRBV7-8 and TRBJ2-7; 14 nucleotides align to TRBD2. CDR3 length equals 19 residues. V was clipped by 1 base and J by 2 bases; unmatched bases: 10. Germline CDR1 SGHVS, CDR2 FQNEAQ. CDR3 DNA sequence: TGTGCCAGCAGCTTAGGGGGGACTAGCGGGAGCCCCAGGGCCTACGAGCAGTACTTC. The encoded protein is CASSLGGTSGSPRAYEQYF.

The chain links TRBV19 to TRBJ2-1; the match to TRBD2 covers 10 bases. The germline V gene has CDR1 LNHDA and CDR2 SQIVND (reference sequence). CDR3 length equals 16 residues. V shed 6 bases, J shed 7 bases, and the junction held 12 bases outside the gene matches. The DNA for the CDR3 is TGTGCCAGTAGACGGAAGCGGGAGGGCCTTGAGAATGAGCAGTTCTTC. Residues: CASRRKREGLENEQFF.

This clonotype was seen more than once but under ten times. The CDR3 DNA sequence: TGCAGTGCTAGAGATAGCGCTAGCGGGAGGGCCAGGACCGGGGAGCTGTTTTTT. Amino acid sequence: CSARDSASGRARTGELFF. This chain uses TRBV20-1 with TRBJ2-2; TRBD2 matches 12 bases. V lost 0 bases, J lost 5 bases, and 10 bases stayed unmatched. Germline V gene lookup returns CDR1 DFQATT and CDR2 SNEGSKA (reference sequence). This CDR3 is built from 18 residues.

CDR3 nucleotides: TGTGCCTGGAGTAGGAGGGGACTAGCGTTCACCGGGGAGCTGTTTTTT. It is translated as CAWSRRGLAFTGELFF. V usage is TRBV30 and J usage is TRBJ2-2, with 10 bases that match TRBD2. Losses at the gene ends were 2 bases for V and 4 bases for J; bases not matched to a gene: 7. Germline CDR1 reads GTSNPN; CDR2 reads SVGIG (reference sequence). The length of the CDR3 is 16 residues.